The sequence of this TCR beta chain was determined in a study of STAT3 mutations in large granular lymphocyte leukemia. Study outcomes and limitations: Every T-LGLL patient had at least one immunodominant TCRbeta clonotype.

This CDR3 has 14 amino acids. Germline values: CDR1 SGHDN, CDR2 FVKESK. Trimming pared 1 base from V and 7 bases from J, leaving 10 bases between. Clones were sequenced by immunoSEQ multiplex PCR, and TCRdb holds only the in-frame ones, with some missing. The sample lists over 30,000 clones, around 85% occurring once. About this clone: Its antigen is undetermined.

This sequence was found in a man between 60 and 75 years old with T-cell large granular lymphocyte leukemia. Some clones in this sample may be carry-over from other donors' samples. Sequenced sample: peripheral blood mononuclear cells. The rearrangement joins TRBV14 to TRBJ2-2; D gene uncertain. Written as DNA, the CDR3 is TGTGCCAGCAGCCAAGTTCTGGTAAACGGGGAGCTGTTTTTT. Amino acid sequence: CASSQVLVNGELFF.